This is a list of T cell receptor beta chains from one sample in a study of blood T cell repertoires in COVID-19. The method was immunoSEQ multiplex PCR; TCRdb's version includes in-frame clones alone and lacks a portion of them. The sample lists 380,000 or so clones, around 90% occurring once. The sequenced material came from PBMCs or T cells enriched from blood (not recorded which). Every receptor here comes from a woman in her forties with acute COVID-19. Each CDR3 is given with its conserved first and last residue. The order of the fields is D gene, clone size, J gene, V gene, CDR3 protein, CDR3 DNA. D genes are given only for firm matches. Part of the rows lack a size; the others show once, few, many or a class for expanded clones.

>NA|few|TRBJ2-2|TRBV18
CASSPLQENTGELFF
TGTGCCAGCTCACCGTTACAGGAGAACACCGGGGAGCTGTTTTTT
>NA|NA|TRBJ1-1|TRBV7-9
CASSSPAGEGFLNTEAFF
TGTGCCAGCAGCTCCCCCGCTGGGGAGGGTTTCCTCAACACTGAAGCTTTCTTT
>TRBD1|NA|TRBJ2-7|TRBV6-5
CASSYRDRGSYEQYF
TGTGCCAGCAGTTACCGGGACAGGGGATCCTACGAGCAGTACTTC
>TRBD1|NA|TRBJ1-3|TRBV7-6
CASSLGNTGVGNTIYF
TGTGCCAGCAGCTTGGGAAACACAGGGGTTGGAAACACCATATATTTT
>NA|NA|TRBJ2-7|TRBV2
CASTPGFEQYF
TGTGCCAGCACCCCAGGGTTCGAGCAGTACTTC
>TRBD1|NA|TRBJ2-2|TRBV18
CASSPRQGASTGELFF
TGTGCCAGCTCACCAAGACAGGGGGCGAGCACCGGGGAGCTGTTTTTT
>NA|once|TRBJ1-1|TRBV3-1/TRBV3-2
CASSPSLNTEAFF
TGTGCCAGCAGCCCTTCCTTGAACACTGAAGCTTTCTTT
>NA|NA|TRBJ2-5|TRBV30
CAWSSGRYQETQYF
TGTGCCTGGAGTAGCGGCCGGTACCAAGAGACCCAGTACTTC
>TRBD2|NA|TRBJ2-3|TRBV5-1
CASSSSLAGGYTDTQYF
TGCGCCAGCAGCTCCTCCTTAGCGGGGGGGTATACAGATACGCAGTATTTT
>TRBD1|NA|TRBJ1-2|TRBV6-1
CASSEARTGGNYGYTF
TGTGCCAGCAGTGAAGCGCGCACAGGGGGTAACTATGGCTACACCTTC
>TRBD1|NA|TRBJ1-2|TRBV10-3
CAISEDDGAGGLRVYGYTF
TGTGCCATCAGTGAAGATGATGGGGCAGGGGGCCTCCGGGTCTATGGCTACACCTTC
>NA|NA|TRBJ1-5|TRBV7-2
CASSRGAGQPQHF
TGTGCCAGCAGCCGGGGGGCTGGTCAGCCCCAGCATTTT
>TRBD2|NA|TRBJ2-1|TRBV19
CASSIGSGGAAEQFF
TGTGCCAGTAGTATAGGAAGCGGGGGGGCGGCTGAGCAGTTCTTC
>NA|NA|TRBJ1-1|TRBV11-2
CASSLRGSGTEAFF
TGTGCCAGCAGCTTAAGGGGATCGGGCACTGAAGCTTTCTTT
>NA|NA|TRBJ2-5|TRBV9
CASSPQGSSETQYF
TGTGCCAGCAGCCCACAGGGTTCGTCAGAGACCCAGTACTTC
>TRBD1|NA|TRBJ1-2|TRBV2
CASNPFRDRDGYTF
TGTGCCAGCAACCCTTTTAGGGACAGGGATGGCTACACCTTC
>TRBD2|NA|TRBJ2-5|TRBV2
CASTVRLAGGPGETQYF
TGTGCCAGCACCGTTCGACTAGCGGGGGGGCCGGGGGAGACCCAGTACTTC
>NA|NA|TRBJ1-2|TRBV9
CASSRQGSEADYGYTF
TGTGCCAGCAGCCGGCAAGGCTCCGAGGCTGACTATGGCTACACCTTC
>TRBD1|NA|TRBJ2-7|TRBV9
CASSATGTGAYEQYF
TGTGCCAGCAGCGCCACCGGGACAGGGGCTTACGAGCAGTACTTC
>NA|NA|TRBJ1-3|TRBV29-1
CSVEEGSGNTIYF
TGCAGCGTTGAGGAGGGCTCTGGAAACACCATATATTTT
>TRBD1|NA|TRBJ1-1|TRBV18
CASSPRETGVTEAFF
TGTGCCAGCTCACCTCGTGAAACAGGGGTCACTGAAGCTTTCTTT
>NA|NA|TRBJ1-1|TRBV5-4
CASSLAGFRNTEAFF
TGTGCCAGCAGCTTGGCGGGATTCAGGAACACTGAAGCTTTCTTT
>TRBD1|NA|TRBJ1-2|TRBV25-1
CASSDLATGGYYGYTF
TGTGCCAGCAGTGATCTGGCGACAGGGGGGTATTATGGCTACACCTTC
>TRBD1|NA|TRBJ1-2|TRBV6-5
CASSYDREKDGYTF
TGTGCCAGCAGTTACGACAGGGAGAAGGATGGCTACACCTTC
>NA|NA|TRBJ2-1|TRBV9
CASSPGEGAYNEQFF
TGTGCCAGCAGCCCCGGGGAGGGGGCCTACAATGAGCAGTTCTTC
>NA|NA|TRBJ2-2|TRBV4-1
CASSHTGSGELFF
TGCGCCAGCAGCCATACAGGGTCCGGGGAGCTGTTTTTT
>NA|NA|TRBJ1-5|TRBV6-2/TRBV6-3
CASSYSSQVNQPQHF
TGTGCCAGCAGTTACTCGTCACAGGTCAATCAGCCCCAGCATTTT
>TRBD1|few|TRBJ1-6|TRBV29-1
CSVDPTGGVSPLHF
TGCAGCGTTGACCCAACAGGGGGCGTCTCACCCCTCCACTTT
>TRBD1|NA|TRBJ2-1|TRBV10-3
CAISGQVSYNEQFF
TGTGCCATCTCGGGACAGGTCTCCTACAATGAGCAGTTCTTC
>NA|NA|TRBJ1-1|TRBV11-2
CASSLALGSNTEAFF
TGTGCCAGCAGCTTAGCACTGGGCTCAAACACTGAAGCTTTCTTT
>TRBD1|once|TRBJ1-4|TRBV10-3
CAISDIKDRGLANNLFF
TGTGCCATCAGTGACATCAAAGACAGGGGTTTGGCTAACAACCTGTTTTTT
>NA|NA|TRBJ2-3|TRBV2
CASCFGGTSTDTQYF
TGTGCCAGCTGTTTCGGTGGGACTAGCACAGATACGCAGTATTTT
>NA|NA|TRBJ1-1|TRBV7-9
CASSLSGSGRNTEAFF
TGTGCCAGCAGCTTAAGCGGTTCAGGACGGAACACTGAAGCTTTCTTT
>NA|NA|TRBJ1-1|TRBV5-1
CASSLSRTDTEAFF
TGCGCCAGCAGCTTGAGTCGGACAGACACTGAAGCTTTCTTT
>NA|NA|TRBJ1-5|TRBV6-5
CASSYSGNSNQPQHF
TGTGCCAGCAGTTACTCCGGTAATAGCAATCAGCCCCAGCATTTT
>NA|NA|TRBJ2-2|TRBV6-5
CASTSYAGELFF
TGTGCCAGCACCTCGTATGCCGGGGAGCTGTTTTTT
>NA|NA|TRBJ2-7|TRBV5-6
CASSLPGGLYEQYF
TGTGCCAGCAGCTTGCCAGGAGGCCTATACGAGCAGTACTTC